Shown below are 28 T cell receptor beta chains from a single sample sequenced in a study of T-cell reconstitution after alpha-beta-depleted transplantation in children. Unique molecular identifiers were incorporated when the TCRbeta library was constructed. TCRdb analysed the PCR reads with MiXCR anew, one entry per CDR3 protein. The sample has around 50,000 distinct CDR3 sequences; around half are singletons. This material consisted of peripheral blood, taken before TCRalphabeta/CD19-depleted stem cell transplant. The receptors derive from a boy in the first two years of life with SCID, due to receive a stem cell transplant.

V and J are TRBV4-1 and TRBJ2-1, with unresolved D. V gave up 3 bases and J gave up 9 bases, with 9 bases separating them. This CDR3 spans 12 amino acids. Germline V gene sequence: CDR1 MGHRA, CDR2 YSYEKL. CDR3 protein: CASSQGRSEQFF. The CDR3 DNA follows: TGCGCCAGCAGCCAGGGCCGCAGTGAGCAGTTCTTC.

This clonotype was seen only a few times. V usage is TRBV9 and J usage is TRBJ1-2; D gene unclear. The V gene's germline CDR1 is SGDLS and CDR2 YYNGEE. The CDR3 consists of 13 residues. V was shortened by 0 bases and J by 12 bases, with 15 bases between the two germline ends. CDR3 protein: CASSVAPERWHTF. CDR3 DNA: TGTGCCAGCAGCGTAGCCCCCGAGAGATGGCACACCTTC.

Only one count was recorded for this clonotype. The chain carries TRBV6-1 and TRBJ1-4; D unresolved. The CDR3 spans 15 residues. Germline CDR1 and CDR2: MNHNS and SASEGT. V dropped 6 bases and J dropped 0 bases, with 11 bases sitting between them. The CDR3: CASRPMGSTNEKLFF. CDR3 DNA sequence: TGTGCCAGCAGACCTATGGGTTCAACTAATGAAAAACTGTTTTTT.

V and J are TRBV12-3 or TRBV12-4 and TRBJ2-7; possible D gene TRBD2, 5 bases. This CDR3 is 14 amino acids long. V dropped 5 bases and J dropped 4 bases, with 15 bases sitting between them. The CDR3 sequence: CASSPAGISYEQYF. Here the CDR3 DNA reads TGTGCCAGCAGTCCGGCCGGGATCTCTTACGAGCAGTACTTC.

This clonotype occurred once. This chain uses TRBV7-8 with TRBJ2-1; a weak D match, TRBD1 (6 bases). There are 17 residues in the CDR3. CDR1 SGHVS and CDR2 FQNEAQ come from the germline V gene. Trimming left V 4 bases short and J 4 bases short, with 20 bases between. CDR3 residues: CASSSGPGEGAYNEQFF. Written as DNA, the CDR3 is TGTGCCAGCAGCTCCGGACCAGGGGAAGGGGCTTACAATGAGCAGTTCTTC.

The chain couples TRBV9 to TRBJ1-1; D possibly corresponds to TRBD1 (5 bases). This CDR3 is 14 amino acids long. The V end was cut by 0 bases, the J end by 4 bases, with 10 bases between. CDR1 and CDR2 (germline): SGDLS, YYNGEE. The CDR3 is CASSVEVGGTEAFF. The CDR3 nucleotides read TGTGCCAGCAGCGTAGAAGTGGGGGGCACTGAAGCTTTCTTT.

The V and J genes are TRBV18 and TRBJ2-3; D is unclear. The CDR3 runs to 12 residues. Germline assignment: CDR1 KGHSH and CDR2 LQKENI. Trimming stripped 6 bases from V and 5 bases from J, with 9 bases between. CDR3 amino acids: CASSQVGDTQYF. The CDR3, as DNA: TGTGCCAGCTCGCAGGTTGGAGATACGCAGTATTTT. Full variable domain (missing parts from reference TRBV18 and TRBJ2-3): NAGVMQNPRHLVRRRGQEARLRCSPMKGHSHVYWYRQLPEEGLKFMVYLQKENIIDESGMPKERFSAEFPKEGPSILRIQQVVRGDSAAYFCASSQVGDTQYFGPGTRLTVL.

This clonotype was recorded only once. The genes are TRBV12-3 or TRBV12-4 and TRBJ1-1; D remains unclear. Trimming cost V 5 bases and J 5 bases, with 15 bases left between them. The CDR3 consists of 14 residues. As DNA, the CDR3 is TGTGCCAGCAGTGGGGAACCCGGCGGGACTGAAGCTTTCTTT. Encoded protein: CASSGEPGGTEAFF.

The chain has TRBV6-2 or TRBV6-3 and TRBJ2-7, with TRBD1 identical over 7 bases. The CDR3 covers 12 residues. V shed 10 bases and J 2 bases; nucleotides not matched to a gene: 5. Looked up from germline, CDR1 is MNHEY and CDR2 is SVGEGT. CDR3 loop: CAIATGPYEQYF. The DNA for the CDR3 is TGTGCCATAGCGACAGGGCCCTACGAGCAGTACTTC.

This clonotype appeared a few times. This chain uses TRBV5-1 with TRBJ2-1; no reliable D call. This CDR3 contains 13 residues. Trimming removed 4 bases at V and 2 bases at J, with 7 bases between. Per the germline V gene, CDR1 is SGHRS and CDR2 is YFSETQ. As DNA, the CDR3 is TGCGCCAGCAGCCTAACCCCCTACAATGAGCAGTTCTTC. Residues: CASSLTPYNEQFF.

The chain couples TRBV6-2 or TRBV6-3 to TRBJ2-4; possibly TRBD2 for D (6 bases). This CDR3 comprises 19 residues. Germline loops: CDR1 MNHEY, CDR2 SVGEGT. The V gene lost 6 bases and the J gene lost 1 base, with 25 bases spanning the gap. This chain's CDR3 is CASRTPVGSSIGAKNIQYF. In DNA, the CDR3 is TGTGCCAGCAGAACACCGGTCGGGAGCTCGATTGGGGCCAAAAACATTCAGTACTTC.

Comments on this clonotype: A much larger clonotype is one base distant, so this may be a read error. The J gene is TRBJ1-1, the V gene TRBV27, with a weak D call TRBD1 (5 bases). The germline V gene has CDR1 MNHEY and CDR2 SMNVEV (reference sequence). This CDR3 has 14 amino acids. Trimming stripped 2 bases from V and 0 bases from J, with 7 bases between. CDR3 in amino acids: CASSLARVNTEAFF. The CDR3 DNA is TGTGCCAGCAGTTTAGCCAGGGTGAACACTGAAGCTTTCTTT.

The chain links TRBV6-4 to TRBJ2-1; possible D gene TRBD2, 5 bases. V was trimmed by 3 bases and J by 10 bases, leaving 16 bases between them. The CDR3 totals 14 residues. Germline loops: CDR1 MRHNA, CDR2 SNTAGT. The chain's CDR3 is CASSESGEGVEQFF. CDR3 coding DNA: TGTGCCAGCAGTGAGTCCGGTGAGGGCGTGGAGCAGTTCTTC.

The rearrangement joins TRBV21-1 to TRBJ2-6; no check of the table's D call, TRBD1, against the DNA was made. TRBV21-1 is a documented pseudogene. This CDR3 is 17 amino acids long. As DNA, the CDR3 is TGTGCCAGCAGATCCACCCAAGGGGCGCCTGGGGCCAACGTCCTGACTTTC. This encodes CASRSTQGAPGANVLTF.

The rearrangement uses TRBV5-1 and TRBJ2-5, with 14 positions matching TRBD2. The CDR3 runs 17 residues. Germline assignment: CDR1 SGHRS and CDR2 YFSETQ. V was pared by 0 bases and J by 2 bases, with 3 bases of the junction left unmatched. The DNA of the CDR3 is TGCGCCAGCAGCTTGGGAGGGACTAGCGGGGGACAAGAGACCCAGTACTTC. This translates into CASSLGGTSGGQETQYF.

This clonotype was recorded only once. This sequence joins TRBV11-2 and TRBJ2-1; D unclear. The CDR3 extends over 12 amino acids. Deletions cut 2 bases from V and 5 bases from J, with 4 bases between. In germline, CDR1 is SGHAT, CDR2 FQNNGV. The CDR3 coding sequence is TGTGCCAGCAGCTTACACGACAATGAGCAGTTCTTC. It encodes CASSLHDNEQFF.

This rearrangement joins TRBV11-2 to TRBJ2-4; D is ambiguous. The CDR3 runs 13 residues. The germline gives CDR1 SGHAT, CDR2 FQNNGV. Trimming took off 4 bases at V and 4 bases at J, with 8 bases between the two ends. CDR3 in amino acids: CASSSPEKNIQYF. The CDR3 DNA follows: TGTGCCAGCAGCTCCCCAGAGAAAAACATTCAGTACTTC.

This clonotype was found a few times. The chain joins TRBV29-1 to TRBJ2-5; D tentatively reads TRBD1 or TRBD2 (5 bases each). V was pared by 7 bases and J by 1 base, with 10 bases between. Per germline, CDR1 SQVTM and CDR2 ANQGSEA. This CDR3 is built from 12 residues. This CDR3 is CSASGPQETQYF. The CDR3 DNA reads as TGCAGCGCCTCGGGGCCCCAAGAGACCCAGTACTTC.

This rearrangement joins TRBV11-2 to TRBJ2-7; D unclear. This CDR3 has 15 residues. CDR1 SGHAT and CDR2 FQNNGV come from the germline V gene. Trimming removed 2 bases at V and 0 bases at J, with 11 bases between. CDR3 bases: TGTGCCAGCAGCTTATTCGCCGGAGACTCCTACGAGCAGTACTTC. Translation gives CASSLFAGDSYEQYF.

This clonotype was observed a handful of times. This rearrangement joins TRBV7-2 to TRBJ2-2; 10 bases are shared with TRBD2. CDR1 SGHTA and CDR2 FQGNSA come from the germline V gene. V dropped 8 bases and J dropped 5; count of bases not matched to a gene: 8. There are 15 residues in the CDR3. The CDR3 protein is CASFVAGGYTGELFF. The CDR3 DNA is TGTGCCAGCTTCGTAGCGGGAGGATATACCGGGGAGCTGTTTTTT.

This clonotype was detected only a few times. The J gene is TRBJ2-2, the V gene TRBV7-2; 11 bases map to TRBD2. The CDR3 is 16 amino acids. CDR1 is SGHTA, CDR2 FQGNSA, per germline. After removal of 5 bases from V and 5 bases from J, the junction contained 7 bases not matched to a gene. In nucleotides, the CDR3 is TGTGCCAGCAGCACCAATAGCGGGGGGGCAACCGGGGAGCTGTTTTTT. Protein sequence: CASSTNSGGATGELFF.

The rearrangement links TRBV5-8 to TRBJ1-1, with D unclear. V gave up 4 bases and J gave up 1 base, with 17 bases separating them. The CDR3 runs 16 residues. Germline-derived CDR1 and CDR2 are SGHTS and YDEGEE. The CDR3 protein is CASSLLRFGGNTEAFF. The DNA for the CDR3 is TGTGCCAGCAGCCTCCTCCGGTTCGGAGGGAACACTGAAGCTTTCTTT.

The J gene is TRBJ2-1, the V gene TRBV3-1, with D possibly matching TRBD2 (6 bases). The length of the CDR3 is 13 residues. Germline V gives CDR1 LGHDT, CDR2 YNNKEL (reference sequence). The ends were cut back, 1 base at V and 7 bases at J, with 8 bases in the middle. The CDR3 spells CASSQGLANEQFF. CDR3 sequence (DNA): TGTGCCAGCAGCCAAGGGCTAGCGAATGAGCAGTTCTTC.

The chain is built from TRBV5-1 and TRBJ2-1, with unresolved D. Germline V gene lookup returns CDR1 SGHRS and CDR2 YFSETQ. The CDR3 is 17 residues long. V was pared by 0 bases and J by 0 bases, with 13 bases between. CDR3 sequence (DNA): TGCGCCAGCAGCTTGGCCGTTGGGTCGAGCTCCTACAATGAGCAGTTCTTC. Encoded protein: CASSLAVGSSSYNEQFF.

V is TRBV9 and J is TRBJ1-1; possibly TRBD1 for D (5 bases). Trimming shortened V by 2 bases and J by 4 bases, and 12 bases separated the two germline ends. In germline, CDR1 is SGDLS, CDR2 YYNGEE. The CDR3 covers 14 residues. The DNA of the CDR3 is TGTGCCAGCAGCGTGCAGCCAGGGACCACTGAAGCTTTCTTT. Translating gives CASSVQPGTTEAFF.

In its sample, this clonotype was seen a few times. The V call is TRBV5-1, the J call TRBJ2-1; D is unclear. Germline V CDR1 and CDR2: SGHRS, YFSETQ. The V end lost 2 bases, the J end lost 3 bases, and 9 bases lay between the germline ends. This CDR3 contains 14 residues. The CDR3 DNA is TGCGCCAGCAGCTTTGGTGGTGACTACAATGAGCAGTTCTTC. It translates to CASSFGGDYNEQFF.

This clonotype was seen a handful of times. J is TRBJ1-5 and V is TRBV4-1; D uncertain. This CDR3 has 14 residues. Germline V lookup: CDR1 MGHRA, CDR2 YSYEKL. V was cut by 2 bases and J by 3 bases, with 8 bases left in between. The CDR3 sequence: CASSQPNTNQPQHF. CDR3 sequence (DNA): TGCGCCAGCAGCCAACCTAATACCAATCAGCCCCAGCATTTT.

The CDR3 DNA is TGTGCCAGCAGTCCAGGGGTTTCGGGAGATACGCAGTATTTT. Its protein product is CASSPGVSGDTQYF. This sequence joins TRBV7-9 and TRBJ2-3, with D maybe TRBD1 (6 bases). CDR1 is SEHNR and CDR2 is FQNEAQ in the germline V gene (reference sequence). V was cut by 6 bases and J by 5 bases, with 15 bases left in between. The CDR3 is 14 residues long.